This T cell receptor (beta chain) was sequenced during a study of cytomegalovirus exposure and HLA in healthy donors (dated by TCRdb to 2015 to 2018). Study-wide context: According to an earlier analysis of 587 of the donors, about 179 million T cells yielded over 90 million unique TCR beta sequences and about 300 Gb of sequence data. Roughly 300 gigabases of sequencing data and 70 million to 85 million unique TCR sequences were included in an early release covering several hundred HLA-typed donors. The genetic ancestry cluster associated with self-reported Caucasian donors included 65% to 90% of the 300 to 450 genotyped donors. The study was designed to test whether signatures of past pathogen exposure could be identified by cataloging public T cell receptors. The study used immunosequencing to profile the T cell repertoires of approximately 630 subjects and linked those repertoires to cytomegalovirus serostatus. Besides the first cohort of 550 to 750 subjects, a separate validation cohort made up of over 95 different subjects was used. To predict cytomegalovirus infection status, the study brought together high-throughput TCR immunosequencing, statistical association of individual TCRs with disease status, and machine learning. To study patterns of TCR occurrence, a later analysis re-analyzed previously published TCR beta repertoires from hundreds of donors and added high-resolution HLA genotyping. In the later analysis, no new phenotypic data were used to find candidate immune exposures; instead, reliance was placed on TCR beta sequences and their occurrence across donors. An earlier analysis of several hundred of the donors applied high-throughput TCR beta sequencing to assess whether each TCR beta V gene segment acted as functional or pseudogenic. Alongside the repertoire data, information on donor age, sex, ethnicity and CMV serostatus was compiled. A later genetic analysis took genome-wide SNP genotypes for about 55% of the 666 donors and used that subset as a discovery cohort. Every repertoire in the discovery cohort had been generated on one and the same sequencing platform. HLA typing covered class I and class II loci at four-digit resolution. The number of typed donors differed by locus: about 629-640 for A, B, C, DRB1 and DQB1; some 500 for DQA1; 606 for DPA1; and approximately 450 for DPB1. Because of strong linkage in the cohort, roughly five DR-DQ haplotypes were treated as single units for association and clustering. Among roughly 400 genotyped donors of the cohort, an average of approximately 230,000 unique TCR beta nucleotide sequences were sequenced per donor, around 20% of them non-productive. What the study reported, not specific to this receptor: In a later analysis, HLA-associated TCR beta chains were found to be more clonally expanded and to have lower generation probabilities than equally common non-associated chains. Presence/absence analyses assumed roughly uniform sequencing depth across donors, an assumption that may not hold. Because the 87-base-pair reads could not distinguish some IMGT-functional V segments, including TRBV6-2 and TRBV6-3, those segments were excluded. In a later analysis, TCR association rates were found to vary across HLA loci, with the most associated TCRs seen for DRB1 alleles and the fewest for HLA-C alleles. Around 16 rarely observed V segments, including chromosome 9 orphons, were excluded from the earlier analysis of 550 to 700 of the donors because counts were too low. According to a later analysis, parvovirus B19, influenza, CMV and Epstein-Barr virus appeared linked to several top co-occurrence clusters. A later genetic analysis reported fewer N-insertions in productive TCRs among donors in an Asian-associated ancestry cluster than the roughly 700-donor mean. Because some donors lacked HLA typing at each locus, the association tests relied only on the typed subset. The classifier was reported to diagnose cytomegalovirus status with high specificity and sensitivity in both the original cohort and the validation cohort. A later analysis associated about 17,000 TCR beta sequences with specific HLA alleles at a false discovery rate of 0.05. The study gave a list of 150 to 200 TCR beta chains associated with cytomegalovirus. The authors suggested that the approach could potentially be extended to other disease states and immunological phenotypes. Correlated functional status among segregating V segments might reflect linkage disequilibrium, but an unknown experimental factor could not be ruled out. Most TCR sequences were seen in very few donors, while some public TCRs were found in many individuals. When HLA alleles, especially DR and DQ, strongly co-occurred, attributing TCR associations to individual alleles was difficult. V-gene and J-gene trimming of TCR beta chains was associated with a missense DCLRE1C variant in a later genetic analysis, and the association was replicated in an independent cohort. Only TCR beta chains were sequenced in this cohort, and the absence of alpha or paired-chain data limited detectable features. In an earlier analysis of some 640 of the donors, most TCR beta V segments were observed in productive rearrangements about 87% or about 30% of the time, broadly matching IMGT annotations. Immune exposure information for the cohort was limited to CMV serostatus. In a later analysis, most CMV-associated TCR beta chains were found to appear HLA-restricted, with HLA associations seemingly driven largely by CMV exposure. In vitro tests confirmed that a few of the cytomegalovirus-associated TCR beta chains recognize cytomegalovirus antigens. A group of highly shared sequence variants was considered likely to be a technical artifact of the sequencing pipeline. A further reported finding was that TCR beta sequences accurately predicted the HLA-A and HLA-B alleles for most subjects in the first cohort.

Receptors were amplified or captured by the immunoSEQ multiplex PCR assay. For the multiplex PCR, a mixture combining 60 forward primers for TCR Vbeta segments and 13 reverse primers for TCR Jbeta segments was used. The CDR3 region of rearranged TCR beta genes was amplified from genomic DNA by a multiplex PCR assay. Amplified TCR beta libraries were sequenced as 87-base-pair reads on the Illumina HiSeq System. As for how the authors treated the data: A later analysis tallied around 82 million unique TCR beta chains across the roughly 610 repertoires, and around 9.9 million of those chains were shared by two or more donors. To remove PCR and sequencing errors, raw reads were error-corrected and collapsed into unique sequences using a nearest-neighbor algorithm that merged closely related sequences. Alignment of CDR3 sequences to IMGT reference sequences was used to assign V, D and J gene segments. For a sequence to be retained, at least a six-nucleotide match to both a V gene segment and a J gene segment was required. Rearrangements were called productive when the CDR3 lacked stop codons and stayed in frame with V and J; all others were non-productive. Following IMGT convention, CDR3 was defined as the stretch from the second conserved V-encoded cysteine to the conserved J-encoded phenylalanine. The earlier analysis of 550 to 650 of the donors excluded any sequence lacking an unambiguous match to a single V gene segment. An earlier analysis of almost 600 of the donors classified V segments as functional when productive rearrangements were above 56.7% and as segregating when the standard deviation between donors was above 5%. To diagnose cytomegalovirus status from the catalog of TCR beta chain sequences, a statistical classification framework was built. In a later analysis, TCR nucleotide sequences were compared against IMGT/GENE-DB human TR gene sequences so that V and J genes could be assigned. The TCRdist pipeline was used in a later analysis to assign CDR3 sequences and most-parsimonious VDJ recombination scenarios. A later analysis defined each TCR beta chain by its CDR3 amino acid sequence plus V-gene family, and excluded reads lacking a unique V-gene family. To address suspected cross-contamination and a sequencing artifact, a later analysis removed 450 to 700 highly shared, low-generation-probability nucleotide sequences. In a later analysis, a clonal expansion index for each public chain was calculated from normalized within-repertoire ranks of inferred template counts. In a later analysis, generation probabilities were computed using a VDJ recombination model fitted to out-of-frame rearrangements, and the results were checked against IGoR. In a later analysis, hypergeometric tests were used to score TCR-TCR, TCR-HLA and TCR-CMV co-occurrence, with a repertoire-size bias correction applied to TCR pairs. False discovery rates were estimated in a later analysis by permuting HLA or CMV assignments 20 times. In a later analysis, co-occurring TCRs were grouped with DBSCAN, and TCRdist sequence similarity was added when clustering was performed within HLA-allele-positive subsets. Co-occurrence clustering excluded repertoires with fewer than 30,000 or more than 120,000 public chains, plus five with anomalous nucleotide sharing. What TCRdb holds here is the immuneACCESS table cut down to in-frame rearrangements. Part of the clones is not present; checked against another copy, under half of the missing clones reflect an unresolved V gene, and the others are unexplained. V and J calls and clone size are given by that table; D and trimming were obtained from the DNA. The sample table contains about 120,000 clones; only one count was recorded for around 74% of them. The ten largest make up approximately 30% of the sample.

The cohort was made up of about 670 healthy bone marrow donors. At the time of sampling, all cohort members were nominally healthy, though unrecorded immune exposures were likely present. The donor tested CMV seropositive and was one of the 289 seropositive cohort members. Every donor gave a peripheral blood sample, and the peripheral blood mononuclear cells from that sample were used for TCR beta sequencing. The Qiagen DNeasy Blood Extraction Kit was used to extract genomic DNA from the blood cell samples. Concerning this clone itself: No cognate antigen has been identified for it. Within one base of it there is no much larger clone, and no base qualities were kept.

The germline V gene encodes CDR1 KGHSH and CDR2 LQKENI. Reading from cysteine to phenylalanine, the CDR3 counts 16 amino acids. Left in the record is the CDR3 DNA by itself, 48 bases read in frame from the first base. Clipping removes 4 bases from V and 4 bases from J, with 5 as the unmatched junction base count. The sequenced material came from PBMCs. The V and J genes are TRBV18 and TRBJ2-3, with 13 central nucleotides matching TRBD2. This TCR derives from a man aged 60 to 69 in good health and CMV-seropositive. The CDR3 protein is CASSRLAGGGADTQYF. Here is the DNA: TGTGCCAGCTCACGACTAGCGGGAGGAGGGGCAGATACGCAGTATTTT. The CDR3, completed at both ends by the reference TRBV18 and TRBJ2-3 genes, gives the full variable domain NAGVMQNPRHLVRRRGQEARLRCSPMKGHSHVYWYRQLPEEGLKFMVYLQKENIIDESGMPKERFSAEFPKEGPSILRIQQVVRGDSAAYFCASSRLAGGGADTQYFGPGTRLTVL.